The text below deals with one T cell receptor (beta chain). Antigen unknown. The data were obtained in a study of cytomegalovirus exposure and HLA in healthy donors. Broader study findings: For most TCR beta V segments, an earlier analysis put the productive rate at about 87% or about 30% of the time. Among CMV-associated TCR beta chains, most appeared HLA-restricted in a later analysis.

In germline, CDR1 is SGHNT, CDR2 YENEEA. Trimming cost V 5 bases and J 1 base, with 12 bases left between them. The CDR3 runs 14 residues. The PCR used 60 Vbeta and 13 Jbeta primers. Method: immunoSEQ multiplex PCR; TCRdb's copy keeps in-frame clones and lacks some. The table shows approximately 73,000 clones, with 65% to 80% occurring only once. Sequenced material: PBMCs. This chain connects TRBV11-3 to TRBJ2-7; weak D call: TRBD2 (5 bases). This receptor was taken from a man in his 70s in good health and CMV-seronegative. The CDR3 coding sequence is TGTGCCAGCAGCACATACGGGAAATCCTACGAGCAGTACTTC. Its protein is CASSTYGKSYEQYF.